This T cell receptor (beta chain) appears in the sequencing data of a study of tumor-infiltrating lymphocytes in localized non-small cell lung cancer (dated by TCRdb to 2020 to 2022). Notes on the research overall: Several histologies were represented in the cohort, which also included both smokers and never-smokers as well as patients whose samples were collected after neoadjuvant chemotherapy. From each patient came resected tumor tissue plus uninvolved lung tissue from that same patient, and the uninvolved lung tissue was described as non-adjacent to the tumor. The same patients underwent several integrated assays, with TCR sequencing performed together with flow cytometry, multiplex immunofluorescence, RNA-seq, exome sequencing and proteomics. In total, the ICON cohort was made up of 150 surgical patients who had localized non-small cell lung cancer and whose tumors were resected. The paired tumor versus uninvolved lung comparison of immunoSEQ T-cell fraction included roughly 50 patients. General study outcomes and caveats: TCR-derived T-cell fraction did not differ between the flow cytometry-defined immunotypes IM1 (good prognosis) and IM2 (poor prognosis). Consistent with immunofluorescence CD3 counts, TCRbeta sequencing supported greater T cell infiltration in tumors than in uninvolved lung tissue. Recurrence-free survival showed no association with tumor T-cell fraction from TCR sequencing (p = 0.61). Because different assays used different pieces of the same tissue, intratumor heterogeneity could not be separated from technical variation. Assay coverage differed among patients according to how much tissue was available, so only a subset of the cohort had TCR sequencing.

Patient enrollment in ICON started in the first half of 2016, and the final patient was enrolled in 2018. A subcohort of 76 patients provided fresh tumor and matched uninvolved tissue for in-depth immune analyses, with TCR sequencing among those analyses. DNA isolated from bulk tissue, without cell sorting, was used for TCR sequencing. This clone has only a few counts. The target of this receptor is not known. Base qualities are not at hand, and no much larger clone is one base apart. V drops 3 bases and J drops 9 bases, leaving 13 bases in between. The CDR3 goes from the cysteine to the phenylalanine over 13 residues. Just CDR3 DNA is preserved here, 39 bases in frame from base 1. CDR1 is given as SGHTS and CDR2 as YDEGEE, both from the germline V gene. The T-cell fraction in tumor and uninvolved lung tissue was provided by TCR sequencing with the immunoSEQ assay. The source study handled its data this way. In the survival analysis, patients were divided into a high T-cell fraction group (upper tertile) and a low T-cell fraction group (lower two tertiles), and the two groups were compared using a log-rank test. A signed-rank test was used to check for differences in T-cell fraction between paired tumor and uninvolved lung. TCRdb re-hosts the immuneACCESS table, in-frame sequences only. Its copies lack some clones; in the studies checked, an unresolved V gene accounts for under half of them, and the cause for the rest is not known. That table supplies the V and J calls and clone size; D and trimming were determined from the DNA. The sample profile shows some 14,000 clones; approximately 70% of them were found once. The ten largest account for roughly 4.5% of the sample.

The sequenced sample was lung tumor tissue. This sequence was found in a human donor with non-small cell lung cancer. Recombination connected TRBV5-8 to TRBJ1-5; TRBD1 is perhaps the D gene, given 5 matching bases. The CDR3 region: CASSYTPGGPQHF. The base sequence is TGTGCCAGCAGCTATACTCCCGGGGGGCCCCAGCATTTT.